These 22 T cell receptor beta chains share one sample of origin, sequenced in a study of blood T cell repertoires in COVID-19 (TCRdb year 2020). Libraries came from the immunoSEQ multiplex PCR assay. TCRdb took this table from immuneACCESS and kept in-frame rearrangements with V and J called. Such tables lack part of the clones; where checked against another copy, unresolved V genes explain under half of the gap, and the rest is unexplained. The sample records approximately 250,000 clones, less than 95% of which are singletons. The top ten constitute 2.5% to 3% of the sample. Sequencing used PBMCs or T cells enriched from blood (not recorded which). These receptors were obtained from a man aged 35-49 years who had been exposed to COVID-19.

This sequence joins TRBV14 and TRBJ1-4; 9 bases line up with TRBD1. This CDR3 is built from 12 residues. V shed 1 base and J 17 bases; nucleotides not matched to a gene: 5. Germline assignment: CDR1 SGHDN and CDR2 FVKESK. Here the CDR3 reads CASSQGGQGIFF. As DNA, the CDR3 is TGTGCCAGCAGCCAAGGGGGACAGGGTATTTTTTTT. Using reference TRBV14 and TRBJ1-4 for the parts outside the CDR3, the full variable domain is EAGVTQFPSHSVIEKGQTVTLRCDPISGHDNLYWYRRVMGKEIKFLLHFVKESKQDESGMPNNRFLAERTGGTYSTLKVQPAELEDSGVYFCASSQGGQGIFFGSGTQLSVL.

The chain is built from TRBV18 and TRBJ2-1, with 10 bases fitting TRBD1. This CDR3 comprises 15 residues. Germline V gene sequence: CDR1 KGHSH, CDR2 LQKENI. V was pared by 6 bases and J by 4 bases, with 6 bases of the junction left unmatched. The CDR3 DNA reads as TGTGCCAGCTCGGCCGGGACAGGGGATTACAATGAGCAGTTCTTC. Translated, it gives CASSAGTGDYNEQFF.

The chain uses TRBV3-1 (or the pseudogene TRBV3-2) and TRBJ2-2, with 10 bases lining up with TRBD2. Looked up from germline, CDR1 is LGHDT and CDR2 is YNNKEL (reference sequence). With 6 bases clipped from V and 7 bases from J, the junction kept 11 bases outside the gene matches. The CDR3 is made up of 16 amino acids. CDR3 loop: CASSPTLAGVGGELFF. The CDR3 DNA is TGTGCCAGCAGTCCAACGCTAGCGGGAGTAGGCGGGGAGCTGTTTTTT.

The V gene is TRBV14, the J gene TRBJ2-1, with D uncertain. The CDR3 contains 12 residues. Germline V gives CDR1 SGHDN, CDR2 FVKESK. Trimming shortened V by 0 bases and J by 8 bases, and 5 bases separated the two germline ends. The chain's CDR3 is CASSQDSYEQFF. The CDR3 DNA is TGTGCCAGCAGCCAAGATAGCTATGAGCAGTTCTTC.

The CDR3 nucleotides are TGTGCCAGCAGCCAGGGGACAGGGGTATTGAACACTGAAGCTTTCTTT. Its translation is CASSQGTGVLNTEAFF. The chain couples TRBV3-1 (or the pseudogene TRBV3-2) to TRBJ1-1; 10 positions match TRBD1. V dropped 3 bases and J dropped 0; count of bases not matched to a gene: 4. Germline values: CDR1 LGHDT, CDR2 YNNKEL (reference sequence). The CDR3 sequence is 16 residues long.

The CDR3 protein is CASRGTSGRSGELFF. CDR3 nucleotides: TGTGCCAGCCGAGGGACTAGCGGGAGATCCGGGGAGCTGTTTTTT. V usage is TRBV2 and J usage is TRBJ2-2, with TRBD2 identical over 14 bases. With V trimmed by 8 bases and J by 6 bases, 5 bases remained unmatched. Per germline, CDR1 SNHLY and CDR2 FYNNEI. The CDR3 contains 15 residues.

The chain links TRBV11-3 to TRBJ1-1; D not resolved. Germline CDR1 and CDR2: SGHNT and YENEEA. The CDR3 runs 14 residues. V was clipped by 5 bases and J by 0 bases, with 10 bases between them. CDR3 amino acids: CASSPELLNTEAFF. The CDR3 nucleotides are TGTGCCAGCAGCCCGGAGTTGTTGAACACTGAAGCTTTCTTT.

This rearrangement joins TRBV19 to TRBJ1-5; D possibly corresponds to TRBD1 (5 bases). The V end was cut by 7 bases, the J end by 7 bases, with 17 bases between. The CDR3 runs to 14 residues. The germline gives CDR1 LNHDA, CDR2 SQIVND (reference sequence). This CDR3 reads CASTRNKGKQPQHF. The DNA for the CDR3 is TGTGCCAGTACGCGTAACAAGGGGAAACAGCCCCAGCATTTT.

The chain combines TRBV30 with TRBJ2-7, with 7 bases aligning to TRBD1. With V trimmed by 7 bases and J by 0 bases, 6 bases remained unmatched. Germline CDR1 is GTSNPN and CDR2 is SVGIG (reference sequence). The CDR3 totals 13 residues. The CDR3 DNA sequence: TGTGCCTCGCTTAGGGACAGCTCCTACGAGCAGTACTTC. This codes for CASLRDSSYEQYF.

The chain employs TRBV19 and TRBJ1-2; 8 bases fit TRBD1. Looked up from germline, CDR1 is LNHDA and CDR2 is SQIVND (reference sequence). The V gene end was trimmed by 3 bases and the J gene end by 0 bases; junction bases not matched to a gene: 9. The CDR3 spans 17 residues. This chain's CDR3 is CASSILGTGKANYGYTF. The CDR3, as DNA: TGTGCCAGTAGTATTTTGGGGACAGGCAAAGCTAACTATGGCTACACCTTC.

This rearrangement joins TRBV19 to TRBJ1-5; D call uncertain. Trimming stripped 6 bases from V and 0 bases from J, with 9 bases between. Per germline, CDR1 LNHDA and CDR2 SQIVND (reference sequence). This CDR3 has 14 amino acids. The CDR3 coding sequence is TGTGCCAGTAGGGCATATGATAGCAATCAGCCCCAGCATTTT. Translating gives CASRAYDSNQPQHF.

CDR3 coding DNA: TGTGCCAGCAGCCAAGATCAGGGGGGTGGCTACACCTTC. Encoded protein: CASSQDQGGGYTF. J is TRBJ1-2 and V is TRBV3-1 (or the pseudogene TRBV3-2); 7 nucleotides line up with TRBD1. The J segment lost 7 bases and the V segment lost 0 bases, leaving 2 bases of the junction unmatched. CDR1 is LGHDT, CDR2 YNNKEL, per germline (reference sequence). The CDR3 spans 13 residues.

The rearrangement uses TRBV5-4 and TRBJ1-2; 9 bases are a match to TRBD1. This CDR3 comprises 15 residues. Losses at the gene ends were 1 base for V and 5 bases for J; bases not matched to a gene: 6. Germline assignment: CDR1 SGHNT and CDR2 YYREEE (reference sequence). CDR3 loop: CASSLPTGGNYGYTF. Here the CDR3 DNA reads TGTGCCAGCAGCTTGCCGACAGGGGGGAATTATGGCTACACCTTC.

This clone has a count of ten or more. The V and J genes are TRBV7-9 and TRBJ2-7; D is unresolved. The CDR3 totals 12 residues. Germline assignment: CDR1 SEHNR and CDR2 FQNEAQ (reference sequence). V was pared by 5 bases and J by 2 bases, with 7 bases between. The DNA for the CDR3 is TGTGCCAGCAGCCTAGGAGCCTACGAGCAGTACTTC. As protein: CASSLGAYEQYF.

The chain employs TRBV29-1 and TRBJ1-3; D is possibly TRBD1 (6 bases). V lost 7 bases and J 4 bases, leaving 20 bases between the germline ends. In germline, CDR1 is SQVTM, CDR2 ANQGSEA. The CDR3 is 15 residues long. The CDR3 region is CSAAIPTGAGNTIYF. The CDR3 coding sequence is TGCAGCGCCGCGATCCCGACAGGAGCGGGAAACACCATATATTTT.

The V gene is TRBV29-1, the J gene TRBJ2-7; 10 bases fit TRBD1. Germline assignment: CDR1 SQVTM and CDR2 ANQGSEA. The V gene end was trimmed by 6 bases and the J gene end by 7 bases; junction bases not matched to a gene: 12. The CDR3 runs to 14 residues. The CDR3 sequence: CSVRSGTGATEQYF. CDR3 DNA: TGCAGCGTGCGGTCCGGGACAGGGGCGACGGAGCAGTACTTC.

The CDR3 loop is CASSLVRPGEGRNNEQFF. CDR3 in DNA: TGTGCCAGCAGCTTAGTTCGTCCGGGGGAGGGCCGGAACAATGAGCAGTTCTTC. The J gene is TRBJ2-1, the V gene TRBV7-9, with 7 bases identical to TRBD2. CDR3 size: 18 residues. Losses at the gene ends were 1 base for V and 5 bases for J; bases not matched to a gene: 14. Germline CDR1 is SEHNR and CDR2 is FQNEAQ (reference sequence).

The V gene is TRBV13, the J gene TRBJ1-1, with a possible D match to TRBD1 (5 bases). Germline V lookup: CDR1 PRHDT, CDR2 FYEKMQ (reference sequence). Trimming took 2 bases from V and 0 from J, leaving 19 bases between them. This CDR3 comprises 18 residues. The DNA of the CDR3 is TGTGCCAGCAGCTTACATCAGTCAGCAGGGTTAATGAACACTGAAGCTTTCTTT. This sequence encodes CASSLHQSAGLMNTEAFF. The variable domain in full, with the rest retrieved from reference TRBV13 and TRBJ1-1, is AAGVIQSPRHLIKEKRETATLKCYPIPRHDTVYWYQQGPGQDPQFLISFYEKMQSDKGSIPDRFSAQQFSDYHSELNMSSLELGDSALYFCASSLHQSAGLMNTEAFFGQGTRLTVV.

The chain employs TRBV5-1 and TRBJ2-4; 7 nucleotides line up with TRBD1. V shed 5 bases and J 6 bases; nucleotides not matched to a gene: 5. This CDR3 is 13 amino acids long. The germline V gene encodes CDR1 SGHRS and CDR2 YFSETQ. CDR3 sequence: CASRTTGVNIQYF. The CDR3 nucleotides read TGCGCCAGCAGAACCACAGGGGTAAACATTCAGTACTTC.

The chain has TRBV6-6 and TRBJ2-2; weak D call: TRBD2 (6 bases). The CDR3 consists of 17 residues. Looked up from germline, CDR1 is MNHNY and CDR2 is SVGAGI (reference sequence). Trimming shortened V by 5 bases and J by 3 bases, and 19 bases separated the two germline ends. The CDR3 protein is CASSPHLGGEYTGELFF. For the CDR3, the DNA is TGTGCCAGCAGTCCTCATCTCGGGGGTGAATACACCGGGGAGCTGTTTTTT.

The chain joins TRBV28 to TRBJ1-4, with D possibly TRBD1 on 6 matching bases. Per the germline V gene, CDR1 is MDHEN and CDR2 is SYDVKM. The CDR3 extends over 15 amino acids. Trimming shortened V by 6 bases and J by 5 bases, and 16 bases separated the two germline ends. CDR3 sequence reads: CASREPGQPNEKLFF. The DNA of the CDR3 is TGTGCCAGCAGAGAACCCGGACAGCCGAATGAAAAACTGTTTTTT.

The chain employs TRBV11-2 and TRBJ1-4; TRBD1 might be the D (6 bases). The CDR3 has 15 residues. Deletions cut 5 bases from V and 7 bases from J, with 17 bases between. Germline CDR1 reads SGHAT; CDR2 reads FQNNGV. The DNA for the CDR3 is TGTGCCAGCAGCGGCCTGGACAGCCTGGGTGAAAAACTGTTTTTT. Residues: CASSGLDSLGEKLFF.